The 8 T cell receptor beta chains below come from one sample, sequenced in a study of OX40 agonist ivuxolimab in advanced cancers. Produced via immunoSEQ multiplex PCR; TCRdb's table is partial and in-frame only. This sample has approximately 24,000 clones, with over 60% found just once. The sequencing used CD4+ or CD8+ T cells sorted from blood, collected in a trial of the OX40 agonist ivuxolimab. The source of these receptors is an adult with an advanced solid tumor such as melanoma, head and neck, liver or kidney cancer.

This clone was counted once. This rearrangement joins TRBV10-3 to TRBJ1-1; TRBD1 matches 9 bases. CDR3 length equals 15 residues. Trimming took 3 bases from V and 5 from J; bases not matched to a gene: 7. The germline V gene encodes CDR1 ENHRY and CDR2 SYGVKD. The CDR3 loop is CAISDWDRASTEAFF. As DNA, the CDR3 is TGTGCCATCAGTGACTGGGACAGGGCGAGTACTGAAGCTTTCTTT.

This chain connects TRBV5-4 to TRBJ1-1; weak D call: TRBD1 (5 bases). This CDR3 is 15 amino acids long. V was shortened by 4 bases and J by 3 bases, with 16 bases between the two germline ends. Germline assignment: CDR1 SGHNT and CDR2 YYREEE (reference sequence). DNA of the CDR3: TGTGCCAGCAGCATTGGGACGGGCCTATACACTGAAGCTTTCTTT. This codes for CASSIGTGLYTEAFF. The variable domain in full, with the rest retrieved from reference TRBV5-4 and TRBJ1-1, is ETGVTQSPTHLIKTRGQQVTLRCSSQSGHNTVSWYQQALGQGPQFIFQYYREEENGRGNFPPRFSGLQFPNYSSELNVNALELDDSALYLCASSIGTGLYTEAFFGQGTRLTVV.

This clone occurred a few times. The chain carries TRBV4-1 and TRBJ2-1; TRBD1 matches at 11 bases. Germline lookup yields CDR1 MGHRA and CDR2 YSYEKL. Trimming at V came to 1 base and at J to 3 bases, leaving 8 bases not matched to a gene. The CDR3 loop spans 18 amino acids. CDR3 amino acids: CASSQAFEGTGGYNEQFF. CDR3 nucleotides: TGCGCCAGCAGCCAAGCGTTTGAGGGGACAGGGGGCTACAATGAGCAGTTCTTC.

The chain employs TRBV6-5 and TRBJ2-1; D not certain. Germline CDR1 reads MNHEY; CDR2 reads SVGAGI. The CDR3 runs to 13 residues. V lost 0 bases and J 6 bases, leaving 6 bases between the germline ends. CDR3 sequence: CASSYSSVNEQFF. CDR3 nucleotides: TGTGCCAGCAGTTACTCGTCAGTCAATGAGCAGTTCTTC.

The chain carries TRBV19 and TRBJ2-2; 7 bases map to TRBD2. The germline CDR1 and CDR2 sequences are LNHDA and SQIVND (reference sequence). The CDR3 totals 15 residues. The J segment lost 2 bases and the V segment lost 6 bases, leaving 6 bases of the junction unmatched. Here the CDR3 reads CASRWGGDNTGELFF. The CDR3 bases are TGTGCCAGTAGGTGGGGGGGTGACAACACCGGGGAGCTGTTTTTT.

The chain employs TRBV29-1 and TRBJ2-4; D tentatively reads TRBD1 or TRBD2 (5 bases each). The CDR3 is 13 residues long. Germline lookup yields CDR1 SQVTM and CDR2 ANQGSEA. Trimming cost V 7 bases and J 1 base, with 11 bases left between them. The CDR3 DNA reads TGCAGCGCCCTTGGGGGTGCCAAAAACATTCAGTACTTC. It encodes CSALGGAKNIQYF.

V and J are TRBV7-9 and TRBJ1-6; unclear D gene. CDR1 is SEHNR and CDR2 is FQNEAQ in the germline V gene (reference sequence). This CDR3 has 12 amino acids. The V end lost 5 bases, the J end lost 3 bases, and 2 bases lay between the germline ends. CDR3 bases: TGTGCCAGCAGCAGCTATAATTCACCCCTCCACTTT. It specifies CASSSYNSPLHF.

This clone has just one count. The CDR3 sequence: CASILGKTDTQYF. The DNA for the CDR3 is TGTGCCAGCATATTGGGGAAAACAGATACGCAGTATTTT. J is TRBJ2-3 and V is TRBV6-7; D is ambiguous. TRBV6-7 counts as an open reading frame of uncertain function. V was shortened by 7 bases and J by 3 bases, with 11 bases between the two germline ends. The CDR3 consists of 13 residues.